This T cell receptor beta chain derives from a study of long-term antiretroviral therapy in people with HIV. Without exception, participants with HIV were treated in the United States. About this clone itself: Antigen: not known.

The germline V gene has CDR1 MGHDK and CDR2 SYGVNS. The V and J ends lost 3 bases and 1 base, in that order; junction bases with no gene match: 10. CDR3 length: 17 amino acids. At survey level, the immunoSEQ assay was run in its v3.0 version. Method: immunoSEQ multiplex PCR; TCRdb's copy keeps in-frame clones and lacks some. Of 25,000 to 35,000 clones listed, around 80% are singletons. Study results and caveats: Although diversity increased after ART, it remained lower than in transplant donor controls.

Sequenced material: unsorted PBMCs, taken nearly 2.9 years after starting antiretroviral therapy. The chain links TRBV25-1 to TRBJ2-7; 9 positions match TRBD2. This TCR was recovered from a man between 25 and 39 years old with HIV. The CDR3 here is CASSEELLAGRSYEQYF. The CDR3 DNA sequence: TGTGCCAGCAGTGAGGAACTTCTAGCGGGGAGGTCCTACGAGCAGTACTTC.